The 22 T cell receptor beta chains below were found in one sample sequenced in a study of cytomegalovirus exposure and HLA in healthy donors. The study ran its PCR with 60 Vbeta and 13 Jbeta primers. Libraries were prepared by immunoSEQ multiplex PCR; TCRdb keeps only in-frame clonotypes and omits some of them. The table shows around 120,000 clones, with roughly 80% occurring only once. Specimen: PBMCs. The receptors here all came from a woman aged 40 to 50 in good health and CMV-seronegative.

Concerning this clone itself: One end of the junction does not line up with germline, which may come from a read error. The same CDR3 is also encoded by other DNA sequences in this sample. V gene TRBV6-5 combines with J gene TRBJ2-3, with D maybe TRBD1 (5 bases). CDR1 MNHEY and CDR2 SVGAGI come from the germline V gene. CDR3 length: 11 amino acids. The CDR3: CASTREDTQYF. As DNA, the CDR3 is TGTGCCAGCACCAGGGAAGATACGCAGTATTTC.

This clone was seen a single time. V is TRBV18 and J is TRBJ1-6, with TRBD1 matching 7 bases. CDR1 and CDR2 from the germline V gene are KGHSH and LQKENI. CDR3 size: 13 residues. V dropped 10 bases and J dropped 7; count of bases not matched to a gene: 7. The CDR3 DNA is TGTGCCACATCACAGGGGACAAATTCACCCCTCCACTTT. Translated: CATSQGTNSPLHF.

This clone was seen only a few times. Here the CDR3 reads CASQGSEQFF. In DNA, the CDR3 is TGTGCCAGCCAGGGGTCTGAGCAGTTCTTC. The chain links TRBV4-2 to TRBJ2-1; D is perhaps TRBD1 (6 bases). The CDR3 consists of 10 residues. Trimming removed 8 bases from V and 9 bases from J, with 8 bases in between. Germline V gene data show CDR1 as LGHNA and CDR2 as YNFKEQ.

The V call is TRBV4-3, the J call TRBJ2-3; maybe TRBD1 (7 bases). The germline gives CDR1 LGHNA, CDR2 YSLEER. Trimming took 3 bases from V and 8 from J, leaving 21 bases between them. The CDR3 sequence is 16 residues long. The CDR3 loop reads CASSHGTQGGPGTQYF. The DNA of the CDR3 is TGCGCCAGCAGCCACGGGACTCAGGGGGGCCCGGGTACGCAGTATTTT.

DNA for the CDR3: TGCAGCGTTGATATTGGGGGCGGGTACGAGCAGTACTTC. Its protein is CSVDIGGGYEQYF. The genes are TRBV29-1 and TRBJ2-7, with a tentative D call TRBD1 (6 bases). V lost 3 bases and J 4 bases, leaving 13 bases between the germline ends. Per germline, CDR1 SQVTM and CDR2 ANQGSEA. The CDR3 contains 13 residues.

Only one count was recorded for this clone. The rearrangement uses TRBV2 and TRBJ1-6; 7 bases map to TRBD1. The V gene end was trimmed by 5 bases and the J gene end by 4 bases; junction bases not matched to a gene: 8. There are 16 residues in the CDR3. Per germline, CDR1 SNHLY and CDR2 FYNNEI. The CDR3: CASSIRQGGYNSPLHF. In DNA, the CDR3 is TGTGCCAGCAGTATCCGGCAGGGGGGTTATAATTCACCCCTCCACTTT.

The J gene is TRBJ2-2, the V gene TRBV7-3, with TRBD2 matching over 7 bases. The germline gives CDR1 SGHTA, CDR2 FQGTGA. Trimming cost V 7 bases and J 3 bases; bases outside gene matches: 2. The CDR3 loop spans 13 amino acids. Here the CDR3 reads CASTLADTGELFF. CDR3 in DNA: TGTGCCAGCACCCTAGCGGACACCGGGGAGCTGTTTTTT.

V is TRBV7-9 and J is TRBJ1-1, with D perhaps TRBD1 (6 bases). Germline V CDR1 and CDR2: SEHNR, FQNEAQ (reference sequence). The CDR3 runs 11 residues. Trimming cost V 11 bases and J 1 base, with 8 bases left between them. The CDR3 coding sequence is TGTGCCGTCAGGGGGAACACTGAAGCTTTCTTT. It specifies CAVRGNTEAFF.

The CDR3 sequence is CASSHRDRGDNEQFF. The CDR3 DNA reads TGTGCCAGCAGCCACCGGGACAGGGGGGACAATGAGCAGTTCTTC. The chain uses TRBV7-6 and TRBJ2-1; 11 nucleotides match TRBD1. The CDR3 has 15 amino acids. V shed 5 bases and J 5 bases; nucleotides not matched to a gene: 5. Per germline, CDR1 SGHVS and CDR2 FNYEAQ. Based on the CDR3 plus reference TRBV7-6 and TRBJ2-1, the full variable domain is GAGVSQSPRYKVTKRGQDVALRCDPISGHVSLYWYRQALGQGPEFLTYFNYEAQQDKSGLPNDRFSAERPEGSISTLTIQRTEQRDSAMYRCASSHRDRGDNEQFFGPGTRLTVL.

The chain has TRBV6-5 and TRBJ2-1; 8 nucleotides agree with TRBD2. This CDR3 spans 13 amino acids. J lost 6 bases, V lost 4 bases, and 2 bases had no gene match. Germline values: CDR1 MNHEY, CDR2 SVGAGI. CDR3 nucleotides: TGTGCCAGCAGTTCGGCGGGGGGCAATGAGCAGTTCTTC. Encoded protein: CASSSAGGNEQFF.

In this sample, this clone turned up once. The CDR3 protein is CASRGTGIHGYTF. CDR3 nucleotide sequence: TGTGCCAGTAGGGGGACAGGCATTCATGGCTACACCTTC. The chain combines TRBV19 with TRBJ1-2; 8 bases line up with TRBD1. Germline V gene data show CDR1 as LNHDA and CDR2 as SQIVND (reference sequence). V shed 6 bases, J shed 6 bases, and the junction held 6 bases outside the gene matches. The CDR3 length is 13 residues.

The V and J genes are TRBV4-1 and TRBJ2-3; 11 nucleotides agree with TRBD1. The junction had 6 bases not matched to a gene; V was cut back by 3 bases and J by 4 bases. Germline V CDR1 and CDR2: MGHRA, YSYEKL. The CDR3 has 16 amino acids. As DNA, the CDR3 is TGCGCCAGCAGCCAGACACCGGGACAGGGGGCAGATACGCAGTATTTT. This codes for CASSQTPGQGADTQYF.

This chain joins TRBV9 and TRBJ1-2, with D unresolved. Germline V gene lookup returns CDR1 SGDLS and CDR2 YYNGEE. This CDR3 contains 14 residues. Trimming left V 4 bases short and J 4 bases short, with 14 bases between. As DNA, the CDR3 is TGTGCCAGCAGCCCATCACAGACGACCTATGGCTACACCTTC. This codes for CASSPSQTTYGYTF.

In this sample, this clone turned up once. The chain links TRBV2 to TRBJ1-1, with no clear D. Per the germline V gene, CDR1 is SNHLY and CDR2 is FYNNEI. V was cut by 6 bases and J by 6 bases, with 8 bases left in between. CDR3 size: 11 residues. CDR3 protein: CASREGSEAFF. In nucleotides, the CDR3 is TGTGCCAGCAGGGAGGGATCTGAAGCTTTCTTT.

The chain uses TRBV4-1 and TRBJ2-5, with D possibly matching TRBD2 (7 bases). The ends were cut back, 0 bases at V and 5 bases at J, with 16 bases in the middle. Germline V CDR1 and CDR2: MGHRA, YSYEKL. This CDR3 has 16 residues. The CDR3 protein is CASSQDLRGARETQYF. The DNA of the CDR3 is TGCGCCAGCAGCCAAGATCTTCGGGGGGCGCGGGAGACCCAGTACTTC.

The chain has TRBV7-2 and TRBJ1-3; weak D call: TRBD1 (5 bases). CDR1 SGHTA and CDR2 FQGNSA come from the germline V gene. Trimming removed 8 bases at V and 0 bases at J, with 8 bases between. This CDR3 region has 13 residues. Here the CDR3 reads CASHQGSGNTIYF. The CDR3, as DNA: TGTGCCAGCCACCAGGGCTCTGGAAACACCATATATTTT.

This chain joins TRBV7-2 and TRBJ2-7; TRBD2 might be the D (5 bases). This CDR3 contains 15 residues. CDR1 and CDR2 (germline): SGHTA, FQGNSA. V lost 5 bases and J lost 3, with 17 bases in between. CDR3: CASSPPIGVLYEQYF. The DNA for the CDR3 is TGTGCCAGCAGCCCCCCTATCGGGGTCCTCTACGAGCAGTACTTC.

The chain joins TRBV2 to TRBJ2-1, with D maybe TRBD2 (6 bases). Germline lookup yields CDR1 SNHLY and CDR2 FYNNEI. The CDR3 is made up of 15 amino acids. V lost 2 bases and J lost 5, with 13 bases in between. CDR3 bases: TGTGCCAGCAGTGAAAGGGGACGGGGGAACAATGAGCAGTTCTTC. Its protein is CASSERGRGNNEQFF.

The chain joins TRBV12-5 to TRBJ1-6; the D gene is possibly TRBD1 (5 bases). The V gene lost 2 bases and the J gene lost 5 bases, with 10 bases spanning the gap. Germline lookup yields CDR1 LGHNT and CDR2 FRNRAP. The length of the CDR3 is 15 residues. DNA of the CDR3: TGTGCTAGTGGTTTGCTTACAGGACATAATTCACCCCTCCACTTT. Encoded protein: CASGLLTGHNSPLHF. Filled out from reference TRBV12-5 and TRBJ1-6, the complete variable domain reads DARVTQTPRHKVTEMGQEVTMRCQPILGHNTVFWYRQTMMQGLELLAYFRNRAPLDDSGMPKDRFSAEMPDATLATLKIQPSEPRDSAVYFCASGLLTGHNSPLHFGNGTRLTVT.

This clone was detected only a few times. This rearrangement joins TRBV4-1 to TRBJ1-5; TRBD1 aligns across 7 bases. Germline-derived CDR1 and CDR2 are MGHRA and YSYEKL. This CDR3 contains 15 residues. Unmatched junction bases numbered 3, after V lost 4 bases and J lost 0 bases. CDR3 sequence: CASSRRQGSNQPQHF. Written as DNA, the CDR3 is TGCGCCAGCAGCCGTAGACAGGGTAGCAATCAGCCCCAGCATTTT.

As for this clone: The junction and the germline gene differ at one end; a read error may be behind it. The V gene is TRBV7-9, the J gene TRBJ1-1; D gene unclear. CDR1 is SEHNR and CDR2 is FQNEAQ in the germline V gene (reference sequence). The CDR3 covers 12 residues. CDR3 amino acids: CSSSFVGSEAFF. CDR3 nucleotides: TGTTCCAGCAGCTTTGTTGGTAGCGAAGCTTTCTTT.

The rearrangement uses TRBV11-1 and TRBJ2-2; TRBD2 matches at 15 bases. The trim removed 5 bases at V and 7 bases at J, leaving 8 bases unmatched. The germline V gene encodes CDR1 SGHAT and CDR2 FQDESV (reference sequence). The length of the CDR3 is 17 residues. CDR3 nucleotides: TGTGCCAGCAGCCCTCGGACTAGCGGGAGGGCCGGCGGGGAGCTGTTTTTT. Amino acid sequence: CASSPRTSGRAGGELFF.